The rows below give T cell receptor beta chains drawn from one sample of a study of identical twins. From the 5' RACE reads, TCRdb called clonotypes with MiXCR, one entry per CDR3 protein. This repertoire shows 450,000 or so distinct CDR3 sequences, 14% found once; its top ten account for around 0.48%. These data were also reused for a study on yellow fever vaccine responses in identical twins.

The sample was CD4+ T cells sorted from blood. The receptors stem from a woman under 30 in good health. The CDR3 runs from the conserved cysteine through the conserved F or W. D genes are given only for firm matches. The size entry is marked missing in some rows and otherwise reads once, few, many or a size class.

V gene,J gene,D gene,clone size,CDR3 DNA,CDR3 protein
TRBV12-3/TRBV12-4,TRBJ2-7,-,many,TGTGCCAGCAGCTCTCCCCTCTACGAGCAGTACTTC,CASSSPLYEQYF
TRBV27,TRBJ2-7,-,-,TGTGCCAGCAGTCCCGGGACTCCGCAACTCAACTACGAGCAGTACTTC,CASSPGTPQLNYEQYF
TRBV10-3,TRBJ1-5,-,-,TGTGCCATCAGTGAAAGAGGGGGGCAGTCTAATCAGCCCCAGCATTTT,CAISERGGQSNQPQHF
TRBV12-3/TRBV12-4,TRBJ2-1,-,-,TGTGCCAGCAGTGGGTACAGGGGGGGGAATGAGCAGTTCTTC,CASSGYRGGNEQFF
TRBV5-1,TRBJ2-1,TRBD2,few,TGCGCCAGCAGCATAGGGACTAGCGGGGGGGCGCCCTACAATGAGCAGTTCTTC,CASSIGTSGGAPYNEQFF
TRBV11-2,TRBJ2-7,-,few,TGTGCCAGCAGCTTAGAATCGGGGGCTCCTTCTTACGAGCAGTACTTC,CASSLESGAPSYEQYF
TRBV20-1,TRBJ2-2,-,-,TGCAGTGCTAGAGCTTCTAGACTTGGCACCGGGGAGCTGTTTTTT,CSARASRLGTGELFF
TRBV20-1,TRBJ2-3,TRBD2,few,TGCAGTGCTAGAGTTGGCGGGAGTAAAGTCACAGATACGCAGTATTTT,CSARVGGSKVTDTQYF
TRBV4-3,TRBJ2-1,-,-,TGCGCCAGCAGCCAAGGGGGTAGTCTTCGCCACCGCCAGTTCTTC,CASSQGGSLRHRQFF
TRBV10-2,TRBJ2-2,TRBD2,few,TGCGCCAGCGGGAAAAGCGGGAGTAGGGAGCTGTTTTTT,CASGKSGSRELFF
TRBV7-9,TRBJ1-2,-,many,TGTGCCAGCAGCTTGGGTCGGACAGACGACTATGGCTACACCTTC,CASSLGRTDDYGYTF
TRBV28,TRBJ2-5,TRBD2,-,TGTGCCAGCAGCCCGACTCAGGGACTAGCGGGAGCGAAGACCCAGTACTTC,CASSPTQGLAGAKTQYF
TRBV6-2/TRBV6-3,TRBJ2-2,TRBD1,few,TGTGCCAGCAGTCCTTCGGACAGGGCGGACACCGGGGAGCTGTTTTTT,CASSPSDRADTGELFF
TRBV24-1,TRBJ2-1,-,few,TGTGCCACCAGTGATCCCGGGGCCGGGAGCTCCTACAATGAGCAGTTCTTC,CATSDPGAGSSYNEQFF
TRBV20-1,TRBJ2-3,-,-,TGCAGTGCCACGGCCAGCGGCATACACACAGATACGCAGTATTTT,CSATASGIHTDTQYF
TRBV7-9,TRBJ1-5,-,-,TGTGCCAGCAGCTTTGGGGCAGGGACTAATCAGCCCCAGCATTTT,CASSFGAGTNQPQHF
TRBV6-2/TRBV6-3,TRBJ2-1,TRBD2,few,TGTGCCAGCAGTCCTCCGGGGACTAGCGGGAGTAGGGAGCAGTTCTTC,CASSPPGTSGSREQFF
TRBV30,TRBJ2-4,-,once,TGTGCCTGGAGTCAACAGGGAAACATTCAGTACTTC,CAWSQQGNIQYF
TRBV20-1,TRBJ2-7,TRBD2,-,TGCAGTGCCCCGCTCGAACCTAGCGGGAGTTCTCGATTCTACGAGCAGTACTTC,CSAPLEPSGSSRFYEQYF
TRBV9,TRBJ1-5,-,-,TGTGCCAGCAGCGTAGACTGGGGGCATCAGCCCCAGCATTTT,CASSVDWGHQPQHF
TRBV7-9,TRBJ2-1,-,few,TGTGCCAGCAGCCCTTACGTCAATGAGCAGTTCTTC,CASSPYVNEQFF
TRBV20-1,TRBJ2-3,-,-,TGCAGTGTTCAGGGTTCAGGAGATACGCAGTATTTT,CSVQGSGDTQYF
TRBV29-1,TRBJ2-2,TRBD2,few,TGCAGCGTTGAAGGACGTGTAGCGGGAGGGCCGGTGGACACCGGGGAGCTGTTTTTT,CSVEGRVAGGPVDTGELFF
TRBV4-2,TRBJ2-1,TRBD2,few,TGTGCCAGCAGAACCCTGGGGCTAGCGGGAGGTAGCTCCTACAATGAGCAGTTCTTC,CASRTLGLAGGSSYNEQFF
TRBV5-1,TRBJ2-3,TRBD2,-,TGCGCCAGCAGCGCCACTAGCGGCGCCACAGATACGCAGTATTTT,CASSATSGATDTQYF
TRBV4-3,TRBJ2-6,-,-,TGCGCCAGCAGCCAAGGCGGCTTCTCTGGGGCCAACGTCCTGACTTTC,CASSQGGFSGANVLTF
TRBV7-2,TRBJ2-3,TRBD2,-,TGTGCCAGCAGCTTAGGCGGGGGGGGGTCAGATACGCAGTATTTT,CASSLGGGGSDTQYF
TRBV29-1,TRBJ1-1,TRBD1,-,TGCAGTACTAATAACAGGGGAAACACTGAAGCTTTCTTT,CSTNNRGNTEAFF
TRBV5-1,TRBJ1-1,-,-,TGCGCCAGCAGCTTTAGATTCCCCACTGAAGCTTTCTTT,CASSFRFPTEAFF
TRBV5-1,TRBJ2-5,TRBD1,few,TGCGCCAGCAGCCGGACAGGGGGCGAGGAGACCCAGTACTTC,CASSRTGGEETQYF
TRBV6-1,TRBJ2-3,-,-,TGTGCCAGCACCAACCGGGAGCTATATGATACGCAGTATTTT,CASTNRELYDTQYF
TRBV3-1,TRBJ1-5,TRBD1,-,TGTGCCAGCAGCCAAAGGGACAGGGATCAGCCCCAGCATTTT,CASSQRDRDQPQHF
TRBV4-1,TRBJ2-2,-,-,TGCGCCAGCAGCCAAGGACCGGGCCCAACGGCGGGCACCGGGGAGCTGTTTTTT,CASSQGPGPTAGTGELFF
TRBV6-2/TRBV6-3,TRBJ2-7,-,-,TGTGCCAGCAGTTACGTTTCGGGGAGCTCCTACGAGCAGTACTTC,CASSYVSGSSYEQYF
TRBV7-2,TRBJ2-3,-,few,TGTGCCAGCAGCACAGGACAGGGAGGGGCCACAGATACGCAGTATTTT,CASSTGQGGATDTQYF
TRBV5-1,TRBJ1-1,TRBD1,few,TGCGCCAGCAGCCGTGCCCCGGGACAGCTATCGGCTGAAGCTTTCTTT,CASSRAPGQLSAEAFF
TRBV20-1,TRBJ1-2,-,-,TGCAGTGCTAGTTTAGGATCCGAGGGCTACACCTTC,CSASLGSEGYTF
TRBV7-9,TRBJ1-2,-,many,TGTGCCAGCAGCCAAAGTCCGCAGGGGTCTCGGGGCTACACCTTC,CASSQSPQGSRGYTF
TRBV29-1,TRBJ2-5,TRBD1,few,TGCAGCGTCTGGGACAGGGTGGGAGAGACCCAGTACTTC,CSVWDRVGETQYF
TRBV7-2,TRBJ2-3,-,-,TGTGCCAGCAGCAAAGTCGCAGGGAAAAGCACAGATACGCAGTATTTT,CASSKVAGKSTDTQYF
TRBV10-1,TRBJ1-1,TRBD1,-,TGCGCCAGCAGTTCCGGGACAGGGAGGACTGAAGCTTTCTTT,CASSSGTGRTEAFF
TRBV15,TRBJ2-3,-,many,TGTGCCACCAGCATGACTAGTTCGTCCACAGATACGCAGTATTTT,CATSMTSSSTDTQYF
TRBV5-1,TRBJ2-1,TRBD2,few,TGCGCCAGCAGCTTAGCCGGGACTAGAGGGGTTGGTGAGCAGTTCTTC,CASSLAGTRGVGEQFF
TRBV20-1,TRBJ2-3,-,few,TGCAGTGCTACCCCGGTGGCTCGGGTCACAGATACGCAGTATTTT,CSATPVARVTDTQYF
TRBV5-5,TRBJ2-1,-,few,TGTGCCAGCAGCTCCCCCGGACGGGAGTTGAACGGTGGGTTC,CASSSPGRELNGGF
TRBV20-1,TRBJ2-1,-,few,TGCAGTGCTAGAGCCCGGGATAAATTCTACAATGAGCAGTTCTTC,CSARARDKFYNEQFF
TRBV5-1,TRBJ1-1,TRBD1,-,TGCGCCAGCAGCCTCGTGGGGGGACAGGATGAAGCTTTCTTT,CASSLVGGQDEAFF
TRBV11-2,TRBJ2-1,TRBD2,-,TGTGCCAGCAGCTTATTTATGATCGGGACTAGCGGGGTCTCCTACAATGAGCAGTTCTTC,CASSLFMIGTSGVSYNEQFF
TRBV29-1,TRBJ2-4,-,few,TGCAGCGTACTTGACAGGAAAAAAAACATTCAGTACTTC,CSVLDRKKNIQYF
TRBV10-3,TRBJ2-2,-,many,TGTGCCATCAGTAGATTGGACACCGGGGAGCTGTTTTTT,CAISRLDTGELFF
TRBV3-1,TRBJ1-6,-,few,TGTGCCAGCTCACAAGTGTGGGGTGCCAATTCACCCCTCCACTTT,CASSQVWGANSPLHF
TRBV7-8,TRBJ1-5,-,few,TGTGCCAGCAGCCCGACGGAATTTGGGAGCAATCAGCCCCAGCATTTT,CASSPTEFGSNQPQHF
TRBV18,TRBJ2-5,TRBD2,few,TGTGCCAGCTCACGGAGGACTAGCGGGCAAGAGACCCAGTACTTC,CASSRRTSGQETQYF